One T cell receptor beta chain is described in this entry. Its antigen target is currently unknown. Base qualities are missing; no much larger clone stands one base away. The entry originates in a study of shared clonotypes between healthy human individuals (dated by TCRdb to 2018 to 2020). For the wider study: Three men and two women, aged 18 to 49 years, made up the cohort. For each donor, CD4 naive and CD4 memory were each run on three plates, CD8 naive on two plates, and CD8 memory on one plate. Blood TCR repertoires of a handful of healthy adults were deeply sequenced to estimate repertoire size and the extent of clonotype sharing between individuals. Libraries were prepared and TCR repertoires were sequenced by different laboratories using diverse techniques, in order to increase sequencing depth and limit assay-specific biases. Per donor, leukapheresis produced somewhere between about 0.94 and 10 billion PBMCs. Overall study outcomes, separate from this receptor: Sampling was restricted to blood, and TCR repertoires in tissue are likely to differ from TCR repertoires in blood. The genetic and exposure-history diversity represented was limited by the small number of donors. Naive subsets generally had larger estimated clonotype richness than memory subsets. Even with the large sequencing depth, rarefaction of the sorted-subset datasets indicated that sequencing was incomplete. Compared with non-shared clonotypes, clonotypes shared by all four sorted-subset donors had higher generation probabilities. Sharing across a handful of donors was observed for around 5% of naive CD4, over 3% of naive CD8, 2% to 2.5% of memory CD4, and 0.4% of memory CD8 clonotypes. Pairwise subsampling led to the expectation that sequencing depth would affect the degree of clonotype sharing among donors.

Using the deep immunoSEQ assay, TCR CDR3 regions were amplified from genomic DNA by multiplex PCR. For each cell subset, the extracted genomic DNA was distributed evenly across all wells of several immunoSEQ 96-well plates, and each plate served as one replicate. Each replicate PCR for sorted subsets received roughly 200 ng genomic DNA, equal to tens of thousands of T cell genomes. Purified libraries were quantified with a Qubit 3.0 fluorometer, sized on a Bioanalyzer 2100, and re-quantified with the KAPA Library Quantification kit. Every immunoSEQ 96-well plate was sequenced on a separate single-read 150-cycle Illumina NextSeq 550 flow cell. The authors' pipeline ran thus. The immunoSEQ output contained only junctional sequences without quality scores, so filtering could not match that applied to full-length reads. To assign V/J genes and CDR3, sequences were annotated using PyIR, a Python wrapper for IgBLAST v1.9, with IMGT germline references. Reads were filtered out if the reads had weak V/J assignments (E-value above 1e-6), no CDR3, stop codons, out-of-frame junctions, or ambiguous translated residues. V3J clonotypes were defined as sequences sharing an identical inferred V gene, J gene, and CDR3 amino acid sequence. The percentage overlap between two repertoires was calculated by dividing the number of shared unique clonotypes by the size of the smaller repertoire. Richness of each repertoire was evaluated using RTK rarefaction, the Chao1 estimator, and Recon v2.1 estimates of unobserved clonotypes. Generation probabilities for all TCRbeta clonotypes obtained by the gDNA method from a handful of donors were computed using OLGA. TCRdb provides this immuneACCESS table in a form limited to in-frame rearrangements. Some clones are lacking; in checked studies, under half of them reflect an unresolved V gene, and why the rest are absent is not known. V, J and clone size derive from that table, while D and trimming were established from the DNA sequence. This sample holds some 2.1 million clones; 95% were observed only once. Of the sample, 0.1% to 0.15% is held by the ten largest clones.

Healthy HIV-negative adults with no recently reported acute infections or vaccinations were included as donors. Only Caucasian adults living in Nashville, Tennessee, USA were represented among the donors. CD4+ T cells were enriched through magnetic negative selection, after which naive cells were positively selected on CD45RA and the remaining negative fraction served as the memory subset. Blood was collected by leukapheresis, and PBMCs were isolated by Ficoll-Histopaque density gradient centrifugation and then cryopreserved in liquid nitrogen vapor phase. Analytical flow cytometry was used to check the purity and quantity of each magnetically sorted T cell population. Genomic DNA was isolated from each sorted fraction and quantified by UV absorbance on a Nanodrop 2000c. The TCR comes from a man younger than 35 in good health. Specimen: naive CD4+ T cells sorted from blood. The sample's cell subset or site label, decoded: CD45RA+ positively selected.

The CDR3 reads CASSQGQGNLPSTDTQYF. The DNA sequence is as follows: TGCGCCAGCAGCCAAGGCCAGGGAAACTTACCTAGCACAGATACGCAGTATTTT. Rearrangement joined TRBV4-1 to TRBJ2-3; a tentative D call is TRBD1 (5 bases match). There are 18 amino acids in the CDR3, from cysteine to phenylalanine inclusive. Here the CDR3 DNA is all that survives: 54 bases in frame from base 1. Sequences MGHRA (CDR1) and YSYEKL (CDR2) are obtained from the germline V gene. V is pared back by 1 base and J by 0 bases, with 17 bases lying between the germline termini.